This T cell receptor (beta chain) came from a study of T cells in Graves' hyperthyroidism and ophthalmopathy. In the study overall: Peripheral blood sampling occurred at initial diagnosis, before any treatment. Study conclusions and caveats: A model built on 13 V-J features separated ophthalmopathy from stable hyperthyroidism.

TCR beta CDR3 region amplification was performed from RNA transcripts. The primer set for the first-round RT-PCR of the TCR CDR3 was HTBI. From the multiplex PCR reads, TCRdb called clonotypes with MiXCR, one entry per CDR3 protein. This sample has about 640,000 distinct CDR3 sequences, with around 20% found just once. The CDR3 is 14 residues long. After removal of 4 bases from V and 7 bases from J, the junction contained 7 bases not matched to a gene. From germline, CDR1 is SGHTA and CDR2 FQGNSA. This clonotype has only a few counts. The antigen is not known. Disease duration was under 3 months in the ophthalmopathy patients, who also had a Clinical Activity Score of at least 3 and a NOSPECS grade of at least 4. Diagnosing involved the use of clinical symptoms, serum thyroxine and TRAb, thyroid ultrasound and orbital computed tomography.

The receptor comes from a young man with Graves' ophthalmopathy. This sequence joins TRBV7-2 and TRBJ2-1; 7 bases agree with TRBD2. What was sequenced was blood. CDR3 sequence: CASSWGRGGNEQFF. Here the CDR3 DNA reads TGTGCCAGCAGCTGGGGACGGGGAGGGAATGAGCAGTTCTTC.